These T cell receptor beta chains were read from a single sample in a study of blood T cell repertoires in COVID-19. The method was immunoSEQ multiplex PCR; TCRdb's version includes in-frame clones alone and lacks a portion of them. The data hold around 140,000 clones, with about three quarters observed a single time. Sequencing was done on a sample of PBMCs or T cells enriched from blood (not recorded which). The receptor source for this set is a woman in her fifties or sixties who had recovered from COVID-19. The CDR3 runs from the conserved cysteine through the conserved F or W. A D gene is named only where the DNA matches it firmly. For some rows the clone size is stated as once, few or many, or as a class when expanded; others skip it.

>TRBV28|TRBD1|TRBJ1-4|-
TGTGCCAGCAGTTTTCTCACAGTGGGACAGGAAAAACTGTTTTTT
CASSFLTVGQEKLFF
>TRBV5-4|TRBD1|TRBJ2-3|-
TGTGCCAGCAGCTTGGGAACAGGGGGAACAGATACGCAGTATTTT
CASSLGTGGTDTQYF
>TRBV5-1|-|TRBJ2-5|once
TGCGCCAGCAGCCTATTCTCGACGGGAAAAGAGACCCAGTACTTC
CASSLFSTGKETQYF
>TRBV7-6|-|TRBJ1-5|-
TGTGCCAGCAGCTTAGAACCAGGGTCCAATCAGCCCCAGCATTTT
CASSLEPGSNQPQHF
>TRBV3-1/TRBV3-2|TRBD2|TRBJ2-5|-
TGTGCCAGCAGCCCGACTAGCGGGGTTGAGACCCAGTACTTC
CASSPTSGVETQYF
>TRBV19|-|TRBJ2-5|once
TGTGCCAGTAGCCGCCTCCAGGGCCGGGAGACCCAGTACTTC
CASSRLQGRETQYF
>TRBV5-1|-|TRBJ1-3|-
TGCGCCAGCTACGCAGGCAGGGGAAAAACCGGAAACACCATATATTTT
CASYAGRGKTGNTIYF
>TRBV9|-|TRBJ1-2|once
TGTGCCAGCAGCGTAGGAGTCCTTGTGGACTATGGCTACACCTTC
CASSVGVLVDYGYTF
>TRBV5-5|TRBD1|TRBJ1-6|many
TGTGCCAGCAGCTCAGAGGGACAGGACTATAATTCACCCCTCCACTTT
CASSSEGQDYNSPLHF
>TRBV2|-|TRBJ1-3|-
TGTGCCAGCAGAGCCGGACAGATCTCTGGAAACACCATATATTTT
CASRAGQISGNTIYF
>TRBV5-8|-|TRBJ2-3|-
TGTGCCAGCAGCTTGGTGGCCCTTAGCACAGATACGCAGTATTTT
CASSLVALSTDTQYF
>TRBV28|TRBD1|TRBJ2-2|-
TGTGCCAGCAGTCCCCCGGGACAGGGGAACACCGGGGAGCTGTTTTTT
CASSPPGQGNTGELFF
>TRBV3-1/TRBV3-2|-|TRBJ2-1|-
TGTGCCAGCAGCCAAGATTACGGGGTAGCCTACAATGAGCAGTTCTTC
CASSQDYGVAYNEQFF
>TRBV11-2|TRBD2|TRBJ2-7|-
TGTGCCAGCAGCCCCGGGACTAGCGGGTACCCCTACGAGCAGTACTTC
CASSPGTSGYPYEQYF
>TRBV28|-|TRBJ1-5|once
TGTGCCAGCAGTTTAGGGGGGTGGGAGTCCAATCAGCCCCAGCATTTT
CASSLGGWESNQPQHF
>TRBV5-4|TRBD1|TRBJ1-2|-
TGTGCCAGCAGCTTGGTAGGGGACAGGGGCTATGGCTACACCTTC
CASSLVGDRGYGYTF
>TRBV7-2|-|TRBJ2-3|-
TGTGCCAGCAGCTTAGGCGGGTTGGCTCTAACAAGAGAGGATACGCAGTATTTT
CASSLGGLALTREDTQYF
>TRBV9|-|TRBJ2-2|-
TGTGCCAGCAGCGCCCGAGGCACCGGGGAGCTGTTTTTT
CASSARGTGELFF
>TRBV28|TRBD1|TRBJ1-6|few
TGTGCCAGCAGGCGGACAGGGCTGAGCTCCTATAATTCACCCCTCCACTTT
CASRRTGLSSYNSPLHF